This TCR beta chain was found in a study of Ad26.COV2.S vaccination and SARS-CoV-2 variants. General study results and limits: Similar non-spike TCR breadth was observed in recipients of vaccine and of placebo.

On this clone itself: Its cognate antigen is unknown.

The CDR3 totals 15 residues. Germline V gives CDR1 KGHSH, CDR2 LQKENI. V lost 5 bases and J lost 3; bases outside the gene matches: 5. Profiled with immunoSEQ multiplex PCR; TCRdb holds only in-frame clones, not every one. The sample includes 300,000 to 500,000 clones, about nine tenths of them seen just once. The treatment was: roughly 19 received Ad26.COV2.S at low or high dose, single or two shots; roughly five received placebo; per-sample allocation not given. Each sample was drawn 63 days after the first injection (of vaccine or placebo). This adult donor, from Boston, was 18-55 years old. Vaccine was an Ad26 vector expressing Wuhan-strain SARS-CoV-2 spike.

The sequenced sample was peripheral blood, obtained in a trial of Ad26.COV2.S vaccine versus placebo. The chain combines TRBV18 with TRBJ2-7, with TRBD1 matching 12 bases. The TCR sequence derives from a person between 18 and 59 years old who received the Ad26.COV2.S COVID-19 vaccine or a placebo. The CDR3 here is CASSTGTGGNYEQYF. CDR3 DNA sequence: TGTGCCAGCTCAACGGGGACAGGGGGCAACTACGAGCAGTACTTC.